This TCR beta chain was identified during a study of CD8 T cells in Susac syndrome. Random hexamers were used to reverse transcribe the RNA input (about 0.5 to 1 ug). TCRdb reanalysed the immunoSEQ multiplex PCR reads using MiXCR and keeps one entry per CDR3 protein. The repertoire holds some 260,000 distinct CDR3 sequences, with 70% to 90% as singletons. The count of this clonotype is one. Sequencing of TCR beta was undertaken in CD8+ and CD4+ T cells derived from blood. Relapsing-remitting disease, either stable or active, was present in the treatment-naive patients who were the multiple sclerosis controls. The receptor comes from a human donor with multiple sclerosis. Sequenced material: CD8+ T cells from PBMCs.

The CDR3 here is CASSFTGALETQYF. CDR3 nucleotides: TGTGCCAGCAGTTTCACAGGGGCGTTGGAGACCCAGTACTTC. The chain uses TRBV27 and TRBJ2-5; TRBD1 matches at 7 bases. V trimming: 3 bases; J trimming: 5 bases; junction bases outside the gene matches: 6. The length of the CDR3 is 14 residues. CDR1 is MNHEY and CDR2 is SMNVEV in the germline V gene (reference sequence).